This T cell receptor beta chain was captured in a study of somatic mutations in cytotoxic T cells in rheumatoid arthritis. Background on the study: Flow sorting yielded some V beta antibody-stained T-cell populations at nearly 100% purity, among them V beta1+ cells sequenced for TCRB. Whole-study findings and limits: More than 20% of CD8+ cells belonged to the largest clone in about an eighth of the 65 patients. Patients with rheumatoid arthritis, but not healthy controls, had CD8+ clonality that increased with age. Antigens bound by the expanded CD8+ clones were not identified.

The table came from immunoSEQ multiplex PCR; TCRdb's copy has only in-frame clones and leaves some out. Found here are about 23,000 clones, approximately 80% of them singletons; the top ten hold about 3.5%. Of note for this clone: What it binds is unknown.

With 0 bases removed from V and 1 base from J, the gap between germline ends came to 15 bases. From germline, CDR1 is LGHNA and CDR2 YSLEER. The length of the CDR3 is 17 residues. The chain links TRBV4-3 to TRBJ1-2; D remains unclear. The sequenced sample consisted of CD8+ T cells sorted from blood. This TCR was recovered from an adult with rheumatoid arthritis. This CDR3 reads CASSQEARVRVNYGYTF. DNA of the CDR3: TGCGCCAGCAGCCAAGAAGCGCGAGTTAGGGTTAACTATGGCTACACCTTC.